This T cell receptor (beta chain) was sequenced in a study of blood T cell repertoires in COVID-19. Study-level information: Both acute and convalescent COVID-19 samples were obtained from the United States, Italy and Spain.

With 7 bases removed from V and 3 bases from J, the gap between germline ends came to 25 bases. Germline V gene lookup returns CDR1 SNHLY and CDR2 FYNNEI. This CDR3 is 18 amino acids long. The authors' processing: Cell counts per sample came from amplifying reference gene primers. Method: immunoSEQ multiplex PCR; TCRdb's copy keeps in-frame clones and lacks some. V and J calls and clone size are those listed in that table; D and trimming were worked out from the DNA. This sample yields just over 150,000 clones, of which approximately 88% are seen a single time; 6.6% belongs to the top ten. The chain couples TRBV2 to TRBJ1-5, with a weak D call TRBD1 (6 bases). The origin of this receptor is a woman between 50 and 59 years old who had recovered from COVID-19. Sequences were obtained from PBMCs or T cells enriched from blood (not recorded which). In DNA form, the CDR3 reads TGTGCCAGCAAACGGGTCCGCGGGGGCAGATCGGACAATCAGCCCCAGCATTTT. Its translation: CASKRVRGGRSDNQPQHF.